This T cell receptor (beta chain) is drawn from a study of blood T cell repertoires in COVID-19. Across the whole study: Samples representing acute and convalescent COVID-19 were sourced from the United States, Italy and Spain.

This CDR3 is built from 15 residues. V gave up 8 bases and J gave up 4 bases, with 20 bases separating them. Germline V gene lookup returns CDR1 SGHTA and CDR2 FQGNSA. Recruited during active infection, patients (from Seattle) were subsequently followed longitudinally. As processed by the authors: Amplifying reference gene primers gave estimates of nucleated cell counts. Sequenced by immunoSEQ multiplex PCR; TCRdb stores in-frame clones only, minus some. For V, J and clone size, that table is used; D and trimming come from the DNA. The sample consists of almost 200,000 clones, roughly 83% of them appearing once.

Sequenced sample: peripheral blood. The clonotype comes from a woman between 40 and 55 years old with COVID-19, enrolled during active disease. The chain recombines TRBV7-2 with TRBJ1-1; no clear D. CDR3 residues: CASLPVPVPSTEAFF. CDR3 DNA: TGTGCCAGCCTACCCGTGCCCGTCCCGAGCACTGAAGCTTTCTTT.